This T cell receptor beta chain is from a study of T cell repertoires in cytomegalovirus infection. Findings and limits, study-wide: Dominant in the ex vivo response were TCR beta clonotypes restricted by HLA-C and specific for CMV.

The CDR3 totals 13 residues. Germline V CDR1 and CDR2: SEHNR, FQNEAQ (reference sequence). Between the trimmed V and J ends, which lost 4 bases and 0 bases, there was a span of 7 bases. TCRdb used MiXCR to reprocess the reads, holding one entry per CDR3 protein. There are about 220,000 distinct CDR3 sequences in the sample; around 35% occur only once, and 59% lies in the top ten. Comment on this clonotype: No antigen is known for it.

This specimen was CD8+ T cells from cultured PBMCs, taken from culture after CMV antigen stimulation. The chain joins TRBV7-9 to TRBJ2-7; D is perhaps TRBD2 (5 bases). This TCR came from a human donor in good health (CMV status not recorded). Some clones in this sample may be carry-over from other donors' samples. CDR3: CASSSGNSYEQYF. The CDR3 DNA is TGTGCCAGCAGCTCCGGGAACTCCTACGAGCAGTACTTC. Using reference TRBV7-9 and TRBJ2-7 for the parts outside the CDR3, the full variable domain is DTGVSQNPRHKITKRGQNVTFRCDPISEHNRLYWYRQTLGQGPEFLTYFQNEAQLEKSRLLSDRFSAERPKGSFSTLEIQRTEQGDSAMYLCASSSGNSYEQYFGPGTRLTVT.